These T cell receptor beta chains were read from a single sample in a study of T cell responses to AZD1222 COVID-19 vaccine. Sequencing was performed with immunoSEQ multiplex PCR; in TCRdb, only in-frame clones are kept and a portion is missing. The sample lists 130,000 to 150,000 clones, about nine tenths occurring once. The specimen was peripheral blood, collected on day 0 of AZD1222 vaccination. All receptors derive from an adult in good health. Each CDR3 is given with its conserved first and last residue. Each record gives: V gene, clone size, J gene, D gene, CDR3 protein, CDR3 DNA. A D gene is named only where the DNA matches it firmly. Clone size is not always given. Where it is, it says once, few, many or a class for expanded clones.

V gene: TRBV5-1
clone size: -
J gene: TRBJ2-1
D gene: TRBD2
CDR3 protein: CASSLEGLAGGPSVNEQFF
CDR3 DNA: TGCGCCAGCAGCTTGGAAGGGCTAGCGGGAGGGCCCTCAGTTAATGAGCAGTTCTTC

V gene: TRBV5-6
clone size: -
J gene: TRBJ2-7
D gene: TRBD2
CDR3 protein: CASSSTSGRARYEQYF
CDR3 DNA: TGTGCCAGCAGCTCCACTAGCGGGAGGGCCCGATACGAGCAGTACTTC

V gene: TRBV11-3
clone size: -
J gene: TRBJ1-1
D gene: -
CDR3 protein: CASSSNPGGVITEAFF
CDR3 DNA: TGTGCCAGCAGCTCCAACCCGGGGGGAGTTATCACTGAAGCTTTCTTT

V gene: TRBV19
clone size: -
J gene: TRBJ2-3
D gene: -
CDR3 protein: CASSIHGGRSSQTDTQYF
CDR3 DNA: TGTGCCAGTAGTATCCATGGGGGTCGCAGCTCGCAAACAGATACGCAGTATTTT

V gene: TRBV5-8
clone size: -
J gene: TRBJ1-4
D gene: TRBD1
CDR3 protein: CASSLHFGQGSGGNEKLFF
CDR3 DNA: TGTGCCAGCAGCTTGCATTTCGGACAGGGCAGCGGAGGGAATGAAAAACTGTTTTTT

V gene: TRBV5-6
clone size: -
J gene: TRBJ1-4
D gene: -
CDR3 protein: CASSPAEINEKLFF
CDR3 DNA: TGTGCCAGCAGCCCGGCGGAGATTAATGAAAAACTGTTTTTT

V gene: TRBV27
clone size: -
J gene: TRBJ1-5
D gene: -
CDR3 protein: CASSSYFRGFKQPQHF
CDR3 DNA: TGTGCCAGCAGTTCATACTTTCGGGGGTTCAAGCAGCCCCAGCATTTT

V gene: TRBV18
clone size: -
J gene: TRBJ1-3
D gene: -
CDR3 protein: CASSPPVRQVGGYTIYF
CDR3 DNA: TGTGCCAGCTCACCACCGGTTCGCCAGGTCGGGGGATACACCATATATTTT

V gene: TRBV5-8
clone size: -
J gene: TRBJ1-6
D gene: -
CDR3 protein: CASSYGTAFLPLHF
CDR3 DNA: TGTGCCAGCAGCTACGGGACCGCGTTTCTACCCCTCCACTTT

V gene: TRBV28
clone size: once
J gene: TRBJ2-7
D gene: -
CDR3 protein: CASSLGEQYF
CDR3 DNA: TGTGCCAGCAGTTTAGGCGAGCAGTACTTC

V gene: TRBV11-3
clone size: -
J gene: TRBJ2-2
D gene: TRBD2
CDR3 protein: CASSPSGRAGELFF
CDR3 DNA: TGTGCCAGCAGCCCTAGCGGGAGGGCCGGGGAGCTGTTTTTT

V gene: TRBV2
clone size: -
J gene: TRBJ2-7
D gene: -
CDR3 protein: CASSEAYEQYF
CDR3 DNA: TGTGCCAGCAGTGAGGCTTATGAGCAGTACTTC

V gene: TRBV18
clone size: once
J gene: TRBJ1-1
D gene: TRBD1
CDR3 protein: CASSPTGQGNTFF
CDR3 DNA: TGTGCCAGCTCACCCACGGGACAGGGCAACACTTTCTTT